This T cell receptor beta chain is drawn from a study of T cells after yellow fever vaccination. As TCR cDNA was made by 5'RACE template switching, a universal primer site and UMIs were added. TCRdb passed the 5' RACE reads through MiXCR, listing each CDR3 protein once. The sample lists under 200,000 distinct CDR3 sequences, around 10% occurring once. As regards this clonotype: As yet, its antigen is unknown.

Study outcomes and limitations: CD4 and CD8 compartments shared a small share of clonotypes. Post-booster reappearance was seen for most primary-vaccination clones (about 96% CD4, around 88% CD8).

Sequencing was performed on CD8+ T cells sorted from PBMCs, taken 15 days after the yellow fever booster vaccination. The TCR originated in a man aged 18 to 29 who received the YFV17D yellow fever vaccine.

This CDR3 reads CASSQRGGQGGTGELFF. The CDR3 DNA sequence: TGCGCCAGCAGCCAAAGAGGAGGTCAGGGCGGGACCGGGGAGCTGTTTTTT. The V and J genes are TRBV4-1 and TRBJ2-2; perhaps D is TRBD1 or TRBD2 (5 bases each). V lost 2 bases and J lost 5, with 18 bases in between. Looked up from germline, CDR1 is MGHRA and CDR2 is YSYEKL. The CDR3 is 17 amino acids.